These T cell receptor beta chains were read from a single sample in a study of T cells in localized non-small cell lung cancer. Produced via immunoSEQ multiplex PCR; TCRdb's table is partial and in-frame only. This sample has about 1,700 clones, with 20% to 25% found just once. Sequencing used lung tumor tissue, obtained before any cancer treatment. The receptor set was obtained from a man aged 40 to 75 with stage III lung adenocarcinoma. Both conserved end residues are part of each CDR3. The order of the fields is clone size, V gene, D gene, J gene, CDR3 protein, CDR3 DNA. D genes are given only for firm matches. A row's size may be missing; if present it is once, few, many or a size class.

>-|TRBV11-3|TRBD1|TRBJ1-6
CASSLGRGSYSPLHF
TGTGCCAGCAGCTTAGGCAGGGGGTCATATTCACCCCTCCACTTT
>-|TRBV19|TRBD1|TRBJ2-7
CASSPRTGGKVGQYF
TGTGCCAGTAGTCCGCGGACAGGGGGCAAAGTCGGGCAGTACTTC
>large|TRBV28|TRBD1|TRBJ1-5
CASSSFGRGANQPQHF
TGTGCCAGCAGTTCCTTTGGCAGGGGGGCCAATCAGCCCCAGCATTTT
>medium-sized|TRBV6-8|TRBD2|TRBJ2-5
CASSYSLAGGSTQYF
TGTGCCAGCAGTTACTCCCTAGCGGGGGGATCGACCCAGTACTTC
>few|TRBV11-3|TRBD2|TRBJ2-5
CASSLRRASGSQETQYF
TGTGCCAGCAGCTTAAGGCGGGCTAGCGGCAGCCAAGAGACCCAGTACTTC
>few|TRBV10-3|-|TRBJ2-7
CAISEPGAQASEQYF
TGTGCCATCAGTGAGCCGGGGGCCCAGGCGTCCGAGCAGTACTTC
>large|TRBV28|-|TRBJ2-7
CASSLLRAYDEQYF
TGTGCCAGCAGTTTATTGCGGGCTTATGACGAGCAGTACTTC
>-|TRBV9|TRBD2|TRBJ2-5
CASSDRLAGQFQETQYF
TGTGCCAGCAGTGACCGACTAGCGGGGCAATTCCAAGAGACCCAGTACTTC
>-|TRBV6-8|-|TRBJ1-3
CASSTNSGNTIYF
TGTGCCAGCAGTACAAACTCTGGAAACACCATATATTTT
>large|TRBV28|-|TRBJ1-1
CASRRWDTEAFF
TGTGCCAGCAGAAGGTGGGACACTGAAGCTTTCTTT
>-|TRBV29-1|TRBD1|TRBJ1-6
CSVGQARDSPLHF
TGCAGCGTCGGACAGGCCAGGGATTCACCCCTCCACTTT
>few|TRBV11-3|TRBD2|TRBJ2-5
CASSIKRGGPAETQYF
TGTGCCAGCAGCATAAAGCGGGGGGGCCCGGCAGAGACCCAGTACTTC
>-|TRBV6-7|-|TRBJ2-7
CASSDAYEQYF
TGTGCCAGCAGTGATGCCTACGAGCAGTACTTC
>few|TRBV7-5|-|TRBJ2-6
CASKENWSTQSRANVLTF
TGTGCCAGCAAAGAAAATTGGAGTACACAAAGTCGGGCCAACGTCCTGACTTTC
>-|TRBV9|-|TRBJ2-1
CASRSPGGYNEQFF
TGTGCCAGCAGGAGTCCCGGTGGGTACAATGAGCAGTTCTTC
>-|TRBV5-1|TRBD1|TRBJ1-5
CASSLGQGDQPQHF
TGCGCCAGCAGCTTGGGACAGGGGGATCAGCCCCAGCATTTT
>few|TRBV14|-|TRBJ1-1
CASSQMWSSNTEAFF
TGTGCCAGCAGCCAAATGTGGTCCAGCAACACTGAAGCTTTCTTT
>-|TRBV11-3|TRBD2|TRBJ2-1
CASSWTSGRSGGEQFF
TGTGCCAGCAGCTGGACTAGCGGGAGATCAGGTGGTGAGCAGTTCTTC
>few|TRBV7-6|TRBD1|TRBJ1-1
CASSPLLRDSEAFF
TGTGCCAGCAGCCCTCTCCTCCGGGACAGTGAAGCTTTCTTT
>few|TRBV6-8|-|TRBJ1-1
CASRAAPEKTEAFF
TGTGCCAGCAGGGCAGCCCCAGAGAAGACTGAAGCTTTCTTT